Described below is a single TCR beta chain sequence and its context. Antigen specificity is unknown. The germline CDR1 and CDR2 sequences are MRHNA and SNTAGT. The V end was cut by 9 bases, the J end by 5 bases, with 20 bases between. CDR3 length equals 15 residues. Use of 60 Vbeta and 13 Jbeta primers characterized the PCR. Only in-frame clones appear in the TCRdb table, and some are missing; sequencing was by immunoSEQ multiplex PCR. The table includes just over 150,000 clones, about 75% detected once. These data belong to a study of cytomegalovirus exposure and HLA in healthy donors. Regarding the study as a whole: The study put 150 to 200 TCR beta chains on its list as cytomegalovirus-associated. Some V segments, TRBV6-2 and TRBV6-3 among them, were indistinguishable and were therefore excluded.

This clonotype originated in a female donor in good health and CMV-seronegative. V is TRBV6-4 and J is TRBJ2-1; possibly TRBD2 for D (6 bases). Sequenced material: PBMCs. CDR3 DNA: TGTGCCAGGGGAGGCAGCGTTGGCGGTGACAATGAGCAGTTCTTC. Its protein is CARGGSVGGDNEQFF.